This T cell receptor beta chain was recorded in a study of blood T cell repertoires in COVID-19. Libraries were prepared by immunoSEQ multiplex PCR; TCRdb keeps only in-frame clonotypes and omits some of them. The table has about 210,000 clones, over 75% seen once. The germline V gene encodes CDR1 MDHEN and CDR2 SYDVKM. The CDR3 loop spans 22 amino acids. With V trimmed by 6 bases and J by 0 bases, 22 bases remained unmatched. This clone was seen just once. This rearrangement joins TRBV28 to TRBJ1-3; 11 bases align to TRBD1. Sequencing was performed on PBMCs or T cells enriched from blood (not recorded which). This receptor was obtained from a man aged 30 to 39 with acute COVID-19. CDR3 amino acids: CASSRIGTGGRNPSVSGNTIYF. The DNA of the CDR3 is TGTGCCAGCAGCCGAATCGGGACAGGGGGGCGAAATCCCTCTGTCTCTGGAAACACCATATATTTT. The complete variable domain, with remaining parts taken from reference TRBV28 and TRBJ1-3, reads DVKVTQSSRYLVKRTGEKVFLECVQDMDHENMFWYRQDPGLGLRLIYFSYDVKMKEKGDIPEGYSVSREKKERFSLILESASTNQTSMYLCASSRIGTGGRNPSVSGNTIYFGEGSWLTVV.